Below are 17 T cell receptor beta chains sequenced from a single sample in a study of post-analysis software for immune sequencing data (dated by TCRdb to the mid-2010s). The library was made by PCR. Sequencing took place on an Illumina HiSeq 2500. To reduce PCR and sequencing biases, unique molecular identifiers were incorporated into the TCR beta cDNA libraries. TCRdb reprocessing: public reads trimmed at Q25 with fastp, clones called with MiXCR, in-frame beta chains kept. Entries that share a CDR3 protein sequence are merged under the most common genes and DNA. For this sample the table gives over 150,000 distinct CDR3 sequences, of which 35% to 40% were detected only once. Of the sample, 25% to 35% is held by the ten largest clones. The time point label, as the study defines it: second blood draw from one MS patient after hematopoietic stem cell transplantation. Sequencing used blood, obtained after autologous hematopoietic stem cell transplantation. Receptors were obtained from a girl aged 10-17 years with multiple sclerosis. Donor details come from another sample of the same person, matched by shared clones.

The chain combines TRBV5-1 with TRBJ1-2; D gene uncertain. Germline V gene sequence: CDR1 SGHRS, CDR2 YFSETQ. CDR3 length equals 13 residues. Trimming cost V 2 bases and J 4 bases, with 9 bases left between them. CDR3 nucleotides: TGCGCCAGCAGCTTACGAGGGCCCTATGGCTACACCTTC. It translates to CASSLRGPYGYTF.

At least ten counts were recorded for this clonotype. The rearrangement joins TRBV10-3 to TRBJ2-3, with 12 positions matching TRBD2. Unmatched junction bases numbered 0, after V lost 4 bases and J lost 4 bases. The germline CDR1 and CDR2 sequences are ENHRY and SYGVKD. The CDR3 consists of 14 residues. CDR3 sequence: CAISGLAGADTQYF. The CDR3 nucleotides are TGTGCCATCAGTGGACTAGCGGGAGCAGATACGCAGTATTTT.

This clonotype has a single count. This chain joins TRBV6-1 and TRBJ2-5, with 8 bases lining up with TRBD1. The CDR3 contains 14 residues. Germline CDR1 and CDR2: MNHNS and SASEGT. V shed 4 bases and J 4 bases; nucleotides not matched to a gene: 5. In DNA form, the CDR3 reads TGTGCCAGCAGTGGTCAGGGGGCACGAGAGACCCAGTACTTC. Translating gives CASSGQGARETQYF.

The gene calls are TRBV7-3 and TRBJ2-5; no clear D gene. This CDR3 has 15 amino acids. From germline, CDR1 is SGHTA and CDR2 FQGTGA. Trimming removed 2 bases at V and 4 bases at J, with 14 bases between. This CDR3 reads CASSLLASPRETQYF. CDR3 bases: TGTGCCAGCAGCTTATTGGCTTCCCCGAGAGAGACCCAGTACTTC.

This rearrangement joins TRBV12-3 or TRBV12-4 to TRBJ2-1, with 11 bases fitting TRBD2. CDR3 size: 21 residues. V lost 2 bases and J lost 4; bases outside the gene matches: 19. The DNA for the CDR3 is TGTGCCAGCAGTTTACCCCCGGGACTAGCGGACATTGGGTGGCGTTACAATGAGCAGTTCTTC. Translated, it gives CASSLPPGLADIGWRYNEQFF.

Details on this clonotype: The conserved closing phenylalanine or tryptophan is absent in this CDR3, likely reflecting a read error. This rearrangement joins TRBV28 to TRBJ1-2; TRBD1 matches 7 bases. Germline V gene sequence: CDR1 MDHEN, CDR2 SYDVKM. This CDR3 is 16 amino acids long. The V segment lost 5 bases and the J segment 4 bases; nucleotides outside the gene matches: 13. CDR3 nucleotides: TGTGCCAGCAGTAGTTTGGAGACAGGGCCGACCTATGGCTACACCGTC. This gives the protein CASSSLETGPTYGYTV.

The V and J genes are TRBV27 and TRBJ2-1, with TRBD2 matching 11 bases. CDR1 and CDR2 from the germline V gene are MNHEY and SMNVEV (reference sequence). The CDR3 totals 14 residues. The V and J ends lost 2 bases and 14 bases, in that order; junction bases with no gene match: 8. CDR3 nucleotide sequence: TGTGCCAGCAGTTTAGGGCTAGCGGGAGGACGCGAGTTCTTC. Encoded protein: CASSLGLAGGREFF.

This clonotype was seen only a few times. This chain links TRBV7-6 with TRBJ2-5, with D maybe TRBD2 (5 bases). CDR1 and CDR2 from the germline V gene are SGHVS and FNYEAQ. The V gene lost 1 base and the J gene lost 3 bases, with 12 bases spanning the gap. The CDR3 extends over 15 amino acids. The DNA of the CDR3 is TGTGCCAGCAGCTTAGAATTTCCGGGGAAAGAGACCCAGTACTTC. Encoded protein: CASSLEFPGKETQYF.

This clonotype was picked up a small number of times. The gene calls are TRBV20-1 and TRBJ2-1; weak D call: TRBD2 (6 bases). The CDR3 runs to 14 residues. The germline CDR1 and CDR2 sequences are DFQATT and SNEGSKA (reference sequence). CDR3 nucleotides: TGCACCACCGGGACTTCTAACTCCTACAATGAGCAGTTCTTC. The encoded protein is CTTGTSNSYNEQFF.

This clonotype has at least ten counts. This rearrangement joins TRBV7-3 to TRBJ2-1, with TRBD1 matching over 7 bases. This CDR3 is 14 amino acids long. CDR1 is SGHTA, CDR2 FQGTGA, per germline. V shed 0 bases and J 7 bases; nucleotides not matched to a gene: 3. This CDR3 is CASSLTGGYNEQFF. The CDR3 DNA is TGTGCCAGCAGCTTAACAGGGGGCTATAATGAGCAGTTCTTC.

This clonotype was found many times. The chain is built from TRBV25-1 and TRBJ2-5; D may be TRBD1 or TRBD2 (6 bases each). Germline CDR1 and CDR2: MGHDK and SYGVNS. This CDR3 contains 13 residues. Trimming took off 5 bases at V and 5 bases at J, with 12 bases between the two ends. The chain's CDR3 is CASSQTRGETQYF. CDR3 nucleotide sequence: TGTGCCAGCAGTCAGACTAGGGGGGAGACCCAGTACTTC.

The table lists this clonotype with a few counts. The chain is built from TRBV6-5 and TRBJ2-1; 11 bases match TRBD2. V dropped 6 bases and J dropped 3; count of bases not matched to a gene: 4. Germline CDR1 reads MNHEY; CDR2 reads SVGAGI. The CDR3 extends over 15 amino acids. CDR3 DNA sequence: TGTGCCAGCAGGTTAACTAGCGGGAGCTACAATGAGCAGTTCTTC. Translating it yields CASRLTSGSYNEQFF.

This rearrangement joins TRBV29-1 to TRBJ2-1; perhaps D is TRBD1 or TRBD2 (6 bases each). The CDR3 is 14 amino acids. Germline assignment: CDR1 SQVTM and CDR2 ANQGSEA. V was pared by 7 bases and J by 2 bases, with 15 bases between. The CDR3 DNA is TGCAGCGCTGGGGGCGGCGGGGCCTACAATGAGCAGTTCTTC. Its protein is CSAGGGGAYNEQFF.

The CDR3 protein is CSARDSGAETQYF. The CDR3 nucleotides are TGCAGTGCTAGAGATTCTGGGGCCGAGACCCAGTACTTC. V is TRBV20-1 and J is TRBJ2-5; perhaps TRBD1 as D (5 bases). This CDR3 has 13 residues. Trimming took 0 bases from V and 5 from J, leaving 10 bases between them. The germline V gene has CDR1 DFQATT and CDR2 SNEGSKA (reference sequence).

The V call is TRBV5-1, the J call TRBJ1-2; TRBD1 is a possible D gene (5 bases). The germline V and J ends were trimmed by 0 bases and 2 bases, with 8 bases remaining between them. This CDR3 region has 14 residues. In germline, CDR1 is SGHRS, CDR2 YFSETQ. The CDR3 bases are TGCGCCAGCAGCTTGGACAGGTTAAACTATGGCTACACCTTC. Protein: CASSLDRLNYGYTF.

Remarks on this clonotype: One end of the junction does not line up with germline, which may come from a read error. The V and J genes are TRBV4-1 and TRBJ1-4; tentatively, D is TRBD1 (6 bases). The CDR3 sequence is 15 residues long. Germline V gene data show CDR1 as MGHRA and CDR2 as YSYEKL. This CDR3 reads CVSSQDQGIGEKLFF. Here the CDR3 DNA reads TGCGTCAGCAGCCAAGATCAGGGGATCGGTGAAAAACTGTTTTTT.

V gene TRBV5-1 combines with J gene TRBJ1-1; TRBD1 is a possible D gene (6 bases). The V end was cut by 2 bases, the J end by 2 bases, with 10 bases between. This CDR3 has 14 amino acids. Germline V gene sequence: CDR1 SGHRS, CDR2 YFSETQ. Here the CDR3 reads CASSLTGRNTEAFF. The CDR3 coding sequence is TGCGCCAGCAGCTTAACAGGGAGAAACACTGAAGCTTTCTTT.